This T cell receptor beta chain was sequenced in a study of cytomegalovirus exposure and HLA in healthy donors. PCR employed 60 Vbeta and 13 Jbeta primers. The data were produced by immunoSEQ multiplex PCR, yet TCRdb's version contains in-frame clones alone and is incomplete. This sample has about 160,000 clones; about 80% occur once, and the top ten carry about 1.3%. There are 12 residues in the CDR3. V lost 3 bases to trimming and J lost 13 bases, with 15 bases between them. Germline-derived CDR1 and CDR2 are SGHDN and FVKESK. The V call is TRBV14, the J call TRBJ1-2; perhaps TRBD1 as D (5 bases). The source of this sequence is a young man in good health and CMV-seronegative. The sample was PBMCs. The CDR3 here is CASSHDRAMRTF. In DNA, the CDR3 is TGTGCCAGCAGCCACGACAGAGCGATGCGCACCTTC.